The 22 T cell receptor beta chains below were found in one sample sequenced in a study of OX40 agonist ivuxolimab in advanced cancers. The method behind the library was the immunoSEQ multiplex PCR assay. The immuneACCESS repertoire file appears here via TCRdb, limited to in-frame rearrangements. These files lack a portion of the clones; in checked studies, under half of the deficit traces to unresolved V genes, and the cause of the others is not known. The sample table holds 65,000 to 75,000 clones, of which 89% were seen once. Of the sample, 4% falls within the top ten clones. The sample here was CD4+ or CD8+ T cells sorted from blood, taken in a trial of the OX40 agonist ivuxolimab. These receptors were obtained from an adult with an advanced solid tumor such as melanoma, head and neck, liver or kidney cancer.

There are a few counts of this clone. The rearrangement uses TRBV19 and TRBJ1-3; the D gene is possibly TRBD1 (6 bases). CDR1 and CDR2 from the germline V gene are LNHDA and SQIVND (reference sequence). CDR3 size: 15 residues. V was clipped by 5 bases and J by 7 bases, with 18 bases between them. CDR3 DNA: TGTGCCAGTAGTGATCCCACAGGGTCTAGGAACACCATATATTTT. It yields the protein CASSDPTGSRNTIYF.

This clone was found a few times. The chain has TRBV28 and TRBJ1-3; 8 nucleotides agree with TRBD1. The CDR3 totals 14 residues. The trim removed 4 bases at V and 2 bases at J, leaving 1 base unmatched. Germline V gene sequence: CDR1 MDHEN, CDR2 SYDVKM. The chain's CDR3 is CASSWTGTGNTIYF. CDR3 sequence (DNA): TGTGCCAGCAGTTGGACAGGGACTGGAAACACCATATATTTT. Supplemented by reference TRBV28 and TRBJ1-3, the full variable domain reads DVKVTQSSRYLVKRTGEKVFLECVQDMDHENMFWYRQDPGLGLRLIYFSYDVKMKEKGDIPEGYSVSREKKERFSLILESASTNQTSMYLCASSWTGTGNTIYFGEGSWLTVV.

The chain has TRBV14 and TRBJ2-3; D remains unclear. Trimming removed 2 bases from V and 2 bases from J, with 2 bases in between. Per germline, CDR1 SGHDN and CDR2 FVKESK. This CDR3 region has 12 residues. CDR3 in DNA: TGTGCCAGCAGCCAAACCACAGATACGCAGTATTTT. It codes for CASSQTTDTQYF.

The rearrangement links TRBV7-2 to TRBJ1-4; D is unresolved. This CDR3 is 14 amino acids long. Germline CDR1 and CDR2: SGHTA and FQGNSA. V lost 8 bases and J lost 0, with 10 bases in between. The CDR3 region is CASAVIATNEKLFF. The CDR3 coding sequence is TGTGCCAGCGCCGTTATCGCAACTAATGAAAAACTGTTTTTT.

The chain has TRBV18 and TRBJ1-1; D is unresolved. Germline V gives CDR1 KGHSH, CDR2 LQKENI. The V and J ends lost 3 bases and 0 bases respectively, with 11 bases between them. The CDR3 spans 15 residues. In nucleotides, the CDR3 is TGTGCCAGCTCACCTCCACACAACTTGAACACTGAAGCTTTCTTT. Its protein product is CASSPPHNLNTEAFF.

The chain employs TRBV6-6 and TRBJ1-2; tentatively, D is TRBD1 (5 bases). The germline V gene has CDR1 MNHNY and CDR2 SVGAGI (reference sequence). V lost 7 bases and J lost 8, with 17 bases in between. This CDR3 has 13 amino acids. The CDR3 coding sequence is TGTGCCAGCACTGCCGGGACGGGAGAGGGCTACACCTTC. As protein: CASTAGTGEGYTF.

V is TRBV6-1 and J is TRBJ2-1, with 9 bases lining up with TRBD2. Trimming removed 1 base from V and 7 bases from J; junction bases left unmatched: 5. Germline assignment: CDR1 MNHNS and CDR2 SASEGT. This CDR3 contains 15 residues. This chain's CDR3 is CASSEGLAGINEQFF. As DNA, the CDR3 is TGTGCCAGCAGTGAAGGTCTAGCGGGAATAAATGAGCAGTTCTTC.

This clone showed up just a few times. The gene calls are TRBV19 and TRBJ1-5; D perhaps matches TRBD1 (5 bases). Looked up from germline, CDR1 is LNHDA and CDR2 is SQIVND (reference sequence). The CDR3 loop spans 16 amino acids. V was cut by 6 bases and J by 2 bases, with 17 bases left in between. In nucleotides, the CDR3 is TGTGCCAGTAGACTACAAACAGGCATGGGCAATCAGCCCCAGCATTTT. Translated, it gives CASRLQTGMGNQPQHF. The entire variable domain, with the rest obtained from reference TRBV19 and TRBJ1-5, is as follows: DGGITQSPKYLFRKEGQNVTLSCEQNLNHDAMYWYRQDPGQGLRLIYYSQIVNDFQKGDIAEGYSVSREKKESFPLTVTSAQKNPTAFYLCASRLQTGMGNQPQHFGDGTRLSIL.

V usage is TRBV5-4 and J usage is TRBJ2-5; 13 bases align to TRBD2. Germline V gives CDR1 SGHNT, CDR2 YYREEE (reference sequence). The CDR3 sequence is 16 residues long. Trimming took 4 bases from V and 5 from J; bases not matched to a gene: 8. CDR3 protein: CASSVGLAGETETQYF. CDR3 bases: TGTGCCAGCAGCGTCGGACTAGCGGGAGAAACGGAGACCCAGTACTTC.

The chain uses TRBV6-1 and TRBJ2-5; TRBD2 might be the D (6 bases). CDR3 size: 15 residues. Germline CDR1 reads MNHNS; CDR2 reads SASEGT. V lost 7 bases, J lost 1 base, and 16 bases lay in between. Written as DNA, the CDR3 is TGTGCCAGCACCCAAAGGAGGGGCCTCCAAGAGACCCAGTACTTC. As protein: CASTQRRGLQETQYF.

The rearrangement links TRBV4-1 to TRBJ1-2; possibly TRBD1 for D (6 bases). The length of the CDR3 is 14 residues. Germline V gene sequence: CDR1 MGHRA, CDR2 YSYEKL. V lost 3 bases and J lost 5, with 13 bases in between. DNA of the CDR3: TGCGCCAGCAGCCAGGGGGCAGGGACGTATGGCTACACCTTC. This sequence encodes CASSQGAGTYGYTF.

The gene calls are TRBV9 and TRBJ2-3; tentative D call: TRBD1 (6 bases). Trimming cost V 0 bases and J 3 bases, with 8 bases left between them. Germline CDR1 SGDLS, CDR2 YYNGEE. The CDR3 covers 14 residues. CDR3 sequence reads: CASSVAGQTDTQYF. Here the CDR3 DNA reads TGTGCCAGCAGCGTAGCGGGACAAACAGATACGCAGTATTTT.

The chain has TRBV4-1 and TRBJ1-3; D is perhaps TRBD1 (5 bases). With 5 bases removed from V and 10 bases from J, the gap between germline ends came to 18 bases. CDR1 and CDR2 (germline): MGHRA, YSYEKL. The CDR3 is 14 amino acids. The CDR3 loop is CASSDRDSPPTIYF. The DNA of the CDR3 is TGCGCCAGCAGCGACCGGGACTCGCCCCCAACCATATATTTT.

This chain links TRBV6-5 with TRBJ1-1; 7 bases are a match to TRBD1. The length of the CDR3 is 15 residues. With 6 bases clipped from V and 1 base from J, the junction kept 8 bases outside the gene matches. Germline values: CDR1 MNHEY, CDR2 SVGAGI. CDR3 bases: TGTGCCAGCAGCTCCCCGGGACAGAAGAACACTGAAGCTTTCTTT. This gives the protein CASSSPGQKNTEAFF.

The CDR3 reads CASSESSREEQFF. Written as DNA, the CDR3 is TGTGCCAGCAGTGAAAGTAGCCGCGAGGAGCAGTTCTTC. The rearrangement links TRBV6-1 to TRBJ2-1, with D uncertain. V was shortened by 2 bases and J by 10 bases, with 12 bases between the two germline ends. Germline CDR1 is MNHNS and CDR2 is SASEGT. The CDR3 contains 13 residues.

The chain carries TRBV7-2 and TRBJ2-3, with 11 nucleotides matching TRBD2. The CDR3 runs to 15 residues. Germline CDR1 and CDR2: SGHTA and FQGNSA. Trimming cost V 6 bases and J 1 base; bases outside gene matches: 3. The CDR3 coding sequence is TGTGCCAGCAGGGGGACTAGCGGTGGCACAGATACGCAGTATTTT. It yields the protein CASRGTSGGTDTQYF.

The genes are TRBV6-5 and TRBJ1-5, with D perhaps TRBD1 (5 bases). V was trimmed by 7 bases and J by 7 bases, leaving 11 bases between them. CDR1 and CDR2 from the germline V gene are MNHEY and SVGAGI. The CDR3 totals 12 residues. The CDR3 sequence is CASTQGTQPQHF. CDR3 in DNA: TGTGCCAGCACCCAAGGGACCCAGCCCCAGCATTTT.

J is TRBJ2-2 and V is TRBV5-1, with D possibly being TRBD2 (5 bases). Trimming stripped 7 bases from V and 0 bases from J, with 13 bases between. CDR3 size: 15 residues. Germline loops: CDR1 SGHRS, CDR2 YFSETQ. The CDR3 DNA sequence: TGCGCCAGCCGCCAGGCGGGTACGAACACCGGGGAGCTGTTTTTT. This codes for CASRQAGTNTGELFF. The whole variable domain, filled in from reference TRBV5-1 and TRBJ2-2, reads KAGVTQTPRYLIKTRGQQVTLSCSPISGHRSVSWYQQTPGQGLQFLFEYFSETQRNKGNFPGRFSGRQFSNSRSEMNVSTLELGDSALYLCASRQAGTNTGELFFGEGSRLTVL.

In its sample, this clone was seen once. DNA for the CDR3: TGTGCCAGCAGCCAAGACCGGACAGGGCTTGAGACCCAGTACTTC. Its protein product is CASSQDRTGLETQYF. The chain recombines TRBV4-2 with TRBJ2-5; 8 bases are a match to TRBD1. Germline V lookup: CDR1 LGHNA, CDR2 YNFKEQ. The CDR3 runs 15 residues. J lost 5 bases, V lost 0 bases, and 5 bases had no gene match.

The gene calls are TRBV6-4 and TRBJ2-1; 14 nucleotides line up with TRBD2. V was clipped by 3 bases and J by 8 bases; unmatched bases: 15. CDR1 MRHNA and CDR2 SNTAGT come from the germline V gene. The length of the CDR3 is 19 residues. Here the CDR3 reads CASSEEGPGTSGRFDEQFF. Here the CDR3 DNA reads TGTGCCAGCAGTGAGGAGGGGCCCGGGACTAGCGGGAGATTCGATGAGCAGTTCTTC.

The chain uses TRBV5-1 and TRBJ2-2; 11 bases match TRBD2. Germline CDR1 reads SGHRS; CDR2 reads YFSETQ. The CDR3 is made up of 16 amino acids. The trim removed 4 bases at V and 5 bases at J, leaving 7 bases unmatched. For the CDR3, the DNA is TGCGCCAGCAGCCACCGTAGCGGGAGGGAAACCGGGGAGCTGTTTTTT. Its protein is CASSHRSGRETGELFF.

The chain joins TRBV7-2 to TRBJ1-4; TRBD1 aligns across 11 bases. Trimming took 5 bases from V and 5 from J; bases not matched to a gene: 1. The CDR3 runs 14 residues. Germline V gives CDR1 SGHTA, CDR2 FQGNSA. The CDR3, as DNA: TGTGCCAGCAGCCGGGACAGGGGGAATGAAAAACTGTTTTTT. Encoded protein: CASSRDRGNEKLFF.